The subject of this entry is one T cell receptor beta chain. Its antigen is unidentified. These data come from a study of T cells in Graves' hyperthyroidism and ophthalmopathy. V was shortened by 5 bases and J by 6 bases, with 14 bases between the two germline ends. This CDR3 is built from 13 residues. Germline lookup yields CDR1 MGHDK and CDR2 SYGVNS. RNA transcripts yielded amplified TCR beta CDR3 regions. The TCR CDR3 was amplified in a first-round RT-PCR using the HTBI primer set. MiXCR was run by TCRdb on the multiplex PCR reads, yielding one entry per CDR3 protein. This table has hundreds of thousands of distinct CDR3 sequences, over 35% appearing once. Findings of the study overall: By a 13 V-J model, ophthalmopathy was set apart from stable hyperthyroidism.

The chain combines TRBV25-1 with TRBJ2-7; D might be TRBD1 (6 bases). The TCR comes from a man aged 18 to 29 with Graves' hyperthyroidism. Sequencing used blood. CDR3 DNA: TGTGCCAGCAGTTTAGTCCAGGGGAGCGAGCAGTACTTC. Amino acid sequence: CASSLVQGSEQYF.